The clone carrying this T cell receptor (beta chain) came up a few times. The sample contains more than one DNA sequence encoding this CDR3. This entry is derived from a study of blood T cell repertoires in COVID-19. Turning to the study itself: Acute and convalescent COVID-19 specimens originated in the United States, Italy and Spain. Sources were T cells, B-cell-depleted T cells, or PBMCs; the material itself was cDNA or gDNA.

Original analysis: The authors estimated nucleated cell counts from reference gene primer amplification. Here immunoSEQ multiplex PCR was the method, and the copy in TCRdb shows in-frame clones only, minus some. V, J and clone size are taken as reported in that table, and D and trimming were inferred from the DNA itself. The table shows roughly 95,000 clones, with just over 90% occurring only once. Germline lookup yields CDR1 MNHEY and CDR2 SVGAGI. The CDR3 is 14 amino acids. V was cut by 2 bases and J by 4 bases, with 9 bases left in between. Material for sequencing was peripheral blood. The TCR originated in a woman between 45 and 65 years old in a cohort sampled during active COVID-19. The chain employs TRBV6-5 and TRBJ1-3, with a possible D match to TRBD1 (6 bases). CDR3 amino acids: CASSYGGQGNTIYF. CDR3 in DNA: TGTGCCAGCAGTTACGGGGGCCAGGGAAACACCATATATTTT.